One sample yielded the 24 T cell receptor beta chains listed below, sequenced in a study of T cells in Graves' hyperthyroidism and ophthalmopathy. RNA transcripts provided the source from which TCR beta CDR3 regions were amplified. HTBI primers were employed in a first-round RT-PCR of the TCR CDR3. MiXCR, run by TCRdb on the multiplex PCR reads, gives a single entry per CDR3 protein. The table includes fewer than 850,000 distinct CDR3 sequences, 15% to 20% detected once. Sequenced input: blood. The source of these receptors is a man aged 50 or older with Graves' hyperthyroidism.

There are many counts of this clonotype. CDR3 sequence (DNA): TGTGCCAGCAGCCAAGGCGGGACAGGGTACGAGCAGTACTTC. It codes for CASSQGGTGYEQYF. The chain links TRBV3-1 to TRBJ2-7, with 9 bases lining up with TRBD1. CDR3 length: 14 amino acids. CDR1 is LGHDT and CDR2 is YNNKEL in the germline V gene (reference sequence). The ends lost 1 base at V and 4 bases at J; junction bases unmatched: 2.

This clonotype was seen a handful of times. The chain is built from TRBV19 and TRBJ2-2, with D maybe TRBD2 (6 bases). Trimming cost V 8 bases and J 0 bases, with 13 bases left between them. The CDR3 sequence is 15 residues long. CDR1 and CDR2 (germline): LNHDA, SQIVND (reference sequence). CDR3 residues: CASEGGTSNTGELFF. For the CDR3, the DNA is TGTGCCAGTGAGGGCGGGACTTCGAACACCGGGGAGCTGTTTTTT. Using reference TRBV19 and TRBJ2-2 for the parts outside the CDR3, the full variable domain is DGGITQSPKYLFRKEGQNVTLSCEQNLNHDAMYWYRQDPGQGLRLIYYSQIVNDFQKGDIAEGYSVSREKKESFPLTVTSAQKNPTAFYLCASEGGTSNTGELFFGEGSRLTVL.

This clonotype was seen ten or more times. V gene TRBV20-1 combines with J gene TRBJ1-3, with D tentatively TRBD1 (6 bases). Germline V lookup: CDR1 DFQATT, CDR2 SNEGSKA (reference sequence). The germline V and J ends were trimmed by 3 bases and 0 bases, with 12 bases remaining between them. This CDR3 is 15 amino acids long. The chain's CDR3 is CSARDRQYSGNTIYF. The CDR3 region has the DNA TGCAGTGCTAGGGACAGACAGTACTCTGGAAACACCATATATTTT.

V and J are TRBV4-1 and TRBJ2-3; D remains unclear. Germline CDR1 is MGHRA and CDR2 is YSYEKL. V was shortened by 3 bases and J by 0 bases, with 10 bases between the two germline ends. The CDR3 loop spans 15 amino acids. Here the CDR3 DNA reads TGCGCCAGCAGCCACGGCGACTTGAGCACAGATACGCAGTATTTT. This gives the protein CASSHGDLSTDTQYF.

This clonotype showed up many times. This chain connects TRBV14 to TRBJ2-1; TRBD1 might be the D (6 bases). This CDR3 is 14 amino acids long. Germline V gene data show CDR1 as SGHDN and CDR2 as FVKESK. Trimming left V 6 bases short and J 4 bases short, with 13 bases between. Here the CDR3 DNA reads TGTGCCAGCAGTCCAAACAGGGAATACAATGAGCAGTTCTTC. This sequence encodes CASSPNREYNEQFF.

This clonotype appeared a few times. The gene calls are TRBV7-9 and TRBJ2-7; D might be TRBD1 or TRBD2, each matching 5 bases. The CDR3 consists of 14 residues. Germline V gene sequence: CDR1 SEHNR, CDR2 FQNEAQ (reference sequence). V was trimmed by 3 bases and J by 6 bases, leaving 15 bases between them. CDR3 nucleotides: TGTGCCAGCAGCTTCGTGAGGCAGAGGGGCGAGCAGTACTTC. Amino acids: CASSFVRQRGEQYF.

Many counts were recorded for this clonotype. The rearrangement uses TRBV11-2 and TRBJ1-6; D uncertain. This CDR3 comprises 12 residues. V lost 4 bases, J lost 9 bases, and 7 bases lay in between. Germline V gives CDR1 SGHAT, CDR2 FQNNGV. CDR3 sequence: CASSSSPSPLHF. Written as DNA, the CDR3 is TGTGCCAGCAGCTCCTCACCTTCACCCCTCCACTTT. The complete variable domain, with remaining parts taken from reference TRBV11-2 and TRBJ1-6, reads EAGVAQSPRYKIIEKRQSVAFWCNPISGHATLYWYQQILGQGPKLLIQFQNNGVVDDSQLPKDRFSAERLKGVDSTLKIQPAKLEDSAVYLCASSSSPSPLHFGNGTRLTVT.

This clonotype was picked up many times. The gene calls are TRBV2 and TRBJ1-4; no clear D. The CDR3 spans 14 residues. Deletions cut 3 bases from V and 8 bases from J, with 13 bases between. From germline, CDR1 is SNHLY and CDR2 FYNNEI. Written as DNA, the CDR3 is TGTGCCAGCAGTGATAGGCCTCGAGGGGAAAAACTGTTTTTT. It codes for CASSDRPRGEKLFF.

The table lists this clonotype with many counts. This chain connects TRBV27 to TRBJ2-3, with 15 bases identical to TRBD2. The germline V gene encodes CDR1 MNHEY and CDR2 SMNVEV (reference sequence). V dropped 2 bases and J dropped 8; count of bases not matched to a gene: 14. This CDR3 region has 19 residues. CDR3 nucleotide sequence: TGTGCCAGCAGTTTACAACCCCCGGGACTAGCGGGAGGCCGCCCTACGCAGTATTTT. The encoded protein is CASSLQPPGLAGGRPTQYF.

The table lists this clonotype with many counts. V gene TRBV3-1 combines with J gene TRBJ2-5, with a weak D call TRBD1 (5 bases). CDR1 and CDR2 from the germline V gene are LGHDT and YNNKEL (reference sequence). The CDR3 has 14 amino acids. V was trimmed by 5 bases and J by 2 bases, leaving 12 bases between them. The CDR3 protein is CASSYIDRQETQYF. Here the CDR3 DNA reads TGTGCCAGCAGCTATATTGACAGACAAGAGACCCAGTACTTC.

This clonotype was counted a few times. The V gene is TRBV7-9, the J gene TRBJ2-3; D may match TRBD1 or TRBD2 (6 bases each). V was cut by 4 bases and J by 2 bases, with 16 bases left in between. Germline V gene sequence: CDR1 SEHNR, CDR2 FQNEAQ (reference sequence). CDR3 length: 16 residues. CDR3 residues: CASSSVGGKITDTQYF. The DNA of the CDR3 is TGTGCCAGCAGCTCCGTAGGGGGGAAAATCACAGATACGCAGTATTTT.

The chain combines TRBV6-1 with TRBJ2-5; perhaps TRBD1 as D (6 bases). Trimming pared 6 bases from V and 3 bases from J, leaving 11 bases between. CDR3 length: 13 amino acids. Per germline, CDR1 MNHNS and CDR2 SASEGT. DNA of the CDR3: TGTGCCAGCAGCGGGACACCGAAAGAGACCCAGTACTTC. Amino acids: CASSGTPKETQYF.

This clonotype appeared many times. The rearrangement links TRBV6-1 to TRBJ1-5; possibly TRBD1 for D (5 bases). The ends were cut back, 7 bases at V and 4 bases at J, with 14 bases in the middle. This CDR3 has 14 amino acids. Germline-derived CDR1 and CDR2 are MNHNS and SASEGT. CDR3 sequence (DNA): TGTGCCAGCAAACTGACAGAGTATAATCAGCCCCAGCATTTT. Protein sequence: CASKLTEYNQPQHF.

This rearrangement joins TRBV27 to TRBJ2-7; no reliable D call. V was pared by 3 bases and J by 7 bases, with 13 bases between. Germline V CDR1 and CDR2: MNHEY, SMNVEV (reference sequence). The CDR3 is 13 amino acids. This CDR3 reads CASSFSYYEEQYF. In DNA form, the CDR3 reads TGTGCCAGCAGTTTTAGTTACTACGAGGAGCAGTACTTC.

This clonotype has at least ten counts. This chain links TRBV7-8 with TRBJ2-7, with a tentative D call TRBD1 (5 bases). The V and J ends lost 3 bases and 4 bases respectively, with 10 bases between them. CDR3 length: 13 amino acids. Per germline, CDR1 SGHVS and CDR2 FQNEAQ. The CDR3 DNA reads TGTGCCAGCAGCTTGGACACTTTATACGAGCAGTACTTC. As protein: CASSLDTLYEQYF.

This clonotype was counted at least ten times. This rearrangement joins TRBV6-1 to TRBJ2-5; D perhaps matches TRBD1 (6 bases). The CDR3 is made up of 17 amino acids. V gave up 5 bases and J gave up 4 bases, with 23 bases separating them. Per the germline V gene, CDR1 is MNHNS and CDR2 is SASEGT. CDR3 residues: CASSYPRDTRRRETQYF. The CDR3 nucleotides read TGTGCCAGCAGTTATCCTCGGGACACCAGACGGAGAGAGACCCAGTACTTC.

The CDR3 DNA follows: TGTGCCAGCAGTGATCCCCCGGGATCTGAGACCCAGTACTTC. It translates to CASSDPPGSETQYF. V is TRBV28 and J is TRBJ2-5; possible D gene TRBD2, 5 bases. V gave up 5 bases and J gave up 5 bases, with 15 bases separating them. The CDR3 has 14 amino acids. Per the germline V gene, CDR1 is MDHEN and CDR2 is SYDVKM.

This clonotype was seen a few times. This chain uses TRBV30 with TRBJ2-5; D possibly corresponds to TRBD1 (6 bases). The V end was cut by 1 base, the J end by 4 bases, with 19 bases between. This CDR3 comprises 16 residues. Germline V gives CDR1 GTSNPN, CDR2 SVGIG (reference sequence). The CDR3 sequence is CAWSGPQGYQGETQYF. The CDR3 region has the DNA TGTGCCTGGAGTGGCCCCCAGGGGTATCAGGGAGAGACCCAGTACTTC.

This clonotype was observed many times. This sequence joins TRBV7-8 and TRBJ2-7; D gene unclear. Germline V gives CDR1 SGHVS, CDR2 FQNEAQ. The CDR3 spans 14 residues. The V and J ends lost 0 bases and 4 bases respectively, with 10 bases between them. The CDR3 nucleotides are TGTGCCAGCAGCTTAGCGCCCCTTTTTTACGAGCAGTACTTC. It translates to CASSLAPLFYEQYF.

In this sample, this clonotype turned up a few times. J is TRBJ2-2 and V is TRBV24-1; 14 bases match TRBD2. Unmatched junction bases numbered 2, after V lost 1 base and J lost 8 bases. This CDR3 is built from 16 residues. CDR1 KGHDR and CDR2 SFDVKD come from the germline V gene. This chain's CDR3 is CATSDFGTSGRGELFF. CDR3 DNA sequence: TGTGCCACCAGTGATTTTGGGACTAGCGGGAGAGGGGAGCTGTTTTTT.

This rearrangement joins TRBV6-5 to TRBJ2-7; D perhaps matches TRBD2 (5 bases). V was pared by 2 bases and J by 2 bases, with 10 bases between. This CDR3 has 14 residues. Germline CDR1 MNHEY, CDR2 SVGAGI. The CDR3 nucleotides are TGTGCCAGCAGTTACGACACCGGGGCCTACGAGCAGTACTTC. It specifies CASSYDTGAYEQYF.

The V and J genes are TRBV20-1 and TRBJ2-7; 10 bases fit TRBD2. This CDR3 has 15 amino acids. The trim removed 0 bases at V and 3 bases at J, leaving 5 bases unmatched. Germline V gene sequence: CDR1 DFQATT, CDR2 SNEGSKA (reference sequence). CDR3 DNA: TGCAGTGCTAGAGATTCGCTAGCGGGAGACTACGAGCAGTACTTC. Residues: CSARDSLAGDYEQYF.

The chain couples TRBV18 to TRBJ2-5; D is perhaps TRBD1 or TRBD2 (6 bases each). The CDR3 runs to 15 residues. The V and J ends lost 2 bases and 11 bases respectively, with 21 bases between them. Per germline, CDR1 KGHSH and CDR2 LQKENI. CDR3 sequence: CASSPLSQAEGGQYF. The DNA for the CDR3 is TGTGCCAGCTCACCATTGTCCCAGGCCGAGGGGGGTCAGTACTTC.

This clonotype has ten or more counts. This chain uses TRBV2 with TRBJ1-2; 7 bases map to TRBD1. CDR1 is SNHLY, CDR2 FYNNEI, per germline. Trimming took 3 bases from V and 6 from J; bases not matched to a gene: 19. The CDR3 loop spans 18 amino acids. In nucleotides, the CDR3 is TGTGCCAGCAGTGACCTAACAGCCCGACAGGGCTGGCGGAATGGCTACACCTTC. Translating gives CASSDLTARQGWRNGYTF.